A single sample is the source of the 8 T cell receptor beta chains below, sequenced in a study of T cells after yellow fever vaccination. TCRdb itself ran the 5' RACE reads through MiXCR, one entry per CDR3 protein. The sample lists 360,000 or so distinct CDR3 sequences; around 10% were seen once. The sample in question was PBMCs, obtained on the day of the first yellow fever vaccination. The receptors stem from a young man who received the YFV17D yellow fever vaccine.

CDR3 loop: CASKGWETQYF. CDR3 sequence (DNA): TGTGCCAGCAAGGGGTGGGAGACCCAGTACTTC. The chain carries TRBV7-6 and TRBJ2-5; tentative D call: TRBD1 (5 bases). Germline V gene sequence: CDR1 SGHVS, CDR2 FNYEAQ. The V gene lost 7 bases and the J gene lost 5 bases, with 8 bases spanning the gap. The CDR3 totals 11 residues.

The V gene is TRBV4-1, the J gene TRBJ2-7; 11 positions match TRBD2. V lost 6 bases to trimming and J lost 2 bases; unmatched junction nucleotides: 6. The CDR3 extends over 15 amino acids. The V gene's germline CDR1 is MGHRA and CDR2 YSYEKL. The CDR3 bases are TGCGCCAGCAGACCTACTAGCGGGGGAGCCTACGAGCAGTACTTC. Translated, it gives CASRPTSGGAYEQYF.

The CDR3 here is CASNPAGSYYGYTF. CDR3 DNA sequence: TGTGCCAGCAACCCGGCAGGGAGTTACTATGGCTACACCTTC. The rearrangement links TRBV25-1 to TRBJ1-2; TRBD1 is a possible D gene (5 bases). Trimming shortened V by 7 bases and J by 3 bases, and 15 bases separated the two germline ends. This CDR3 has 14 amino acids. Per the germline V gene, CDR1 is MGHDK and CDR2 is SYGVNS.

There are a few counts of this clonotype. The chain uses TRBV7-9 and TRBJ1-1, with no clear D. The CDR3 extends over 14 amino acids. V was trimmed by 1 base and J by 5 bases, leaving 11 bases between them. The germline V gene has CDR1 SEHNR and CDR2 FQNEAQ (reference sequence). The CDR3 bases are TGTGCCAGCAGCTTAGAGTTGGGGTGGACTGAAGCTTTCTTT. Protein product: CASSLELGWTEAFF.

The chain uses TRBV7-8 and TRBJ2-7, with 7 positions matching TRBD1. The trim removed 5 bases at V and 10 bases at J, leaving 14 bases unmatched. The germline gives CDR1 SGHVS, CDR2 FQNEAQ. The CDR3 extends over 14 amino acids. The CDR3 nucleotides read TGTGCCAGCAGCAAGGGACAGCTAAGGAGCGAACAGTACGTC. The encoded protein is CASSKGQLRSEQYV.

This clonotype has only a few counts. The CDR3 nucleotides read TGCGCCAGCAGCAGGGACCCGGGGGATACGCAGTATTTT. Translating it yields CASSRDPGDTQYF. The chain uses TRBV5-1 and TRBJ2-3; D might be TRBD1 or TRBD2, each matching 5 bases. The CDR3 runs 13 residues. V lost 4 bases and J lost 6, with 12 bases in between. The germline gives CDR1 SGHRS, CDR2 YFSETQ. The full variable domain, with the rest looked up from reference TRBV5-1 and TRBJ2-3, is KAGVTQTPRYLIKTRGQQVTLSCSPISGHRSVSWYQQTPGQGLQFLFEYFSETQRNKGNFPGRFSGRQFSNSRSEMNVSTLELGDSALYLCASSRDPGDTQYFGPGTRLTVL.

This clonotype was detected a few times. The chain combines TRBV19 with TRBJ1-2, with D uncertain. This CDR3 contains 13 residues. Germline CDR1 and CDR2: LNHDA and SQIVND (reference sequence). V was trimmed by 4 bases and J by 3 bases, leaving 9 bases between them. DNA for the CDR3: TGTGCCAGTAGTAGGACCGCCGACTATGGCTACACCTTC. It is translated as CASSRTADYGYTF.

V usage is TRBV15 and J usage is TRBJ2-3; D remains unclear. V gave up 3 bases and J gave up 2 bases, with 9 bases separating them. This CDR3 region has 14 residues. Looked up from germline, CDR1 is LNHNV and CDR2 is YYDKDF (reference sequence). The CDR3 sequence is CATSREIFTDTQYF. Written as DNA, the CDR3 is TGTGCCACCAGCAGGGAAATATTCACAGATACGCAGTATTTT. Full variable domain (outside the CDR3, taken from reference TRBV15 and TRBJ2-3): DAMVIQNPRYQVTQFGKPVTLSCSQTLNHNVMYWYQQKSSQAPKLLFHYYDKDFNNEADTPDNFQSRRPNTSFCFLDIRSPGLGDTAMYLCATSREIFTDTQYFGPGTRLTVL.